A selection of T cell receptor beta chains follows, all from one sample in a study of blood T cell repertoires in COVID-19. TCRdb keeps only in-frame clones here, not all; method: immunoSEQ multiplex PCR. The table has hundreds of thousands of clones, 85% seen once; the top ten hold around 4.2%. The sequenced sample was peripheral blood. These receptors originate from a woman aged 45 to 65 with active or convalescent COVID-19. CDR3s include the opening cysteine and the closing phenylalanine or tryptophan. Each record gives: D gene, clone size, J gene, V gene, CDR3 protein, CDR3 DNA. D genes are given only for firm matches. Not all rows give a size; the values are once, few, many and, for expanded clones, a class.

d_gene: TRBD2; abundance: NA; j_gene: TRBJ2-1; v_gene: TRBV5-1; CDR3aa: CASSSHGLAGALEQFF; CDR3nt: TGCGCCAGCAGCTCACACGGACTAGCGGGAGCTCTTGAGCAGTTCTTC
d_gene: TRBD2; abundance: NA; j_gene: TRBJ2-1; v_gene: TRBV7-9; CDR3aa: CASSPPRGSISEQFF; CDR3nt: TGTGCCAGCAGCCCCCCTCGCGGGAGTATAAGTGAGCAGTTCTTC
d_gene: TRBD2; abundance: NA; j_gene: TRBJ2-3; v_gene: TRBV6-5; CDR3aa: CASSWTLGGTDTQYF; CDR3nt: TGTGCCAGCAGCTGGACCCTGGGGGGGACAGATACGCAGTATTTT
d_gene: NA; abundance: NA; j_gene: TRBJ1-6; v_gene: TRBV7-3; CDR3aa: CASSLMEGGTSPLHF; CDR3nt: TGTGCCAGCAGCTTAATGGAGGGAGGGACTTCACCCCTCCACTTT
d_gene: TRBD2; abundance: NA; j_gene: TRBJ2-7; v_gene: TRBV28; CDR3aa: CASSSSSPAGEFRREQYF; CDR3nt: TGTGCCAGCAGCTCATCCAGCCCAGCGGGAGAGTTTCGCCGCGAGCAGTACTTC
d_gene: NA; abundance: NA; j_gene: TRBJ2-7; v_gene: TRBV6-1; CDR3aa: CASSERDKVYYEQYF; CDR3nt: TGTGCCAGCAGTGAACGGGACAAGGTTTACTACGAGCAGTACTTC
d_gene: NA; abundance: once; j_gene: TRBJ2-1; v_gene: TRBV7-9; CDR3aa: CASKYTGSSYNEQFF; CDR3nt: TGTGCCAGCAAGTATACAGGCAGCTCCTACAATGAGCAGTTCTTC
d_gene: TRBD2; abundance: NA; j_gene: TRBJ2-4; v_gene: TRBV27; CDR3aa: CASSFPELPGLMSGAKNIQYF; CDR3nt: TGTGCCAGCAGTTTCCCTGAACTTCCGGGACTAATGTCGGGGGCCAAAAACATTCAGTACTTC
d_gene: TRBD2; abundance: NA; j_gene: TRBJ2-1; v_gene: TRBV9; CDR3aa: CASSPRGDLAYNEQFF; CDR3nt: TGTGCCAGCAGCCCCCGGGGGGATTTGGCCTACAATGAGCAGTTCTTC
d_gene: TRBD2; abundance: NA; j_gene: TRBJ2-1; v_gene: TRBV24-1; CDR3aa: CATSARLAGIGEQFF; CDR3nt: TGTGCCACCAGTGCCAGGCTAGCGGGAATAGGTGAGCAGTTCTTC
d_gene: NA; abundance: once; j_gene: TRBJ2-2; v_gene: TRBV2; CDR3aa: CASRVGSTGELFF; CDR3nt: TGTGCCAGCCGGGTGGGGAGCACCGGGGAGCTGTTTTTT
d_gene: TRBD1; abundance: once; j_gene: TRBJ1-1; v_gene: TRBV18; CDR3aa: CASSRSQGAASTEAFF; CDR3nt: TGTGCCAGCTCACGGTCGCAGGGGGCAGCGAGTACTGAAGCTTTCTTT
d_gene: TRBD1; abundance: NA; j_gene: TRBJ1-2; v_gene: TRBV9; CDR3aa: CASSVGGTGGVDGYTF; CDR3nt: TGTGCCAGCAGCGTTGGGGGGACAGGGGGCGTCGATGGCTACACCTTC
d_gene: NA; abundance: NA; j_gene: TRBJ2-5; v_gene: TRBV5-1; CDR3aa: CASRPRQGVQETQYF; CDR3nt: TGCGCCAGCAGGCCCCGCCAGGGTGTGCAAGAGACCCAGTACTTC